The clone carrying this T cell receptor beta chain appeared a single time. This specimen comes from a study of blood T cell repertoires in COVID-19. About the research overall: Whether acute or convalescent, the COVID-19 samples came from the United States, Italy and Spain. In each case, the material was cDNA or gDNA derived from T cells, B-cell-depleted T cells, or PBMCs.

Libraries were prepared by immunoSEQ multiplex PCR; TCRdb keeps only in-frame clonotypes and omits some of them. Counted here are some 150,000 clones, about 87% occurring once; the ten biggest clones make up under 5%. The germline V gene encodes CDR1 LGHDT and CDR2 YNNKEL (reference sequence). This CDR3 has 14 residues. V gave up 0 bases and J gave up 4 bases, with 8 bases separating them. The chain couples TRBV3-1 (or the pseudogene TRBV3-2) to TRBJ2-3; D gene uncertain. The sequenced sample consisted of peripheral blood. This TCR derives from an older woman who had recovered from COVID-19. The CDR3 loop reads CASSQEAWADTQYF. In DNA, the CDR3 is TGTGCCAGCAGCCAAGAAGCGTGGGCAGATACGCAGTATTTT.